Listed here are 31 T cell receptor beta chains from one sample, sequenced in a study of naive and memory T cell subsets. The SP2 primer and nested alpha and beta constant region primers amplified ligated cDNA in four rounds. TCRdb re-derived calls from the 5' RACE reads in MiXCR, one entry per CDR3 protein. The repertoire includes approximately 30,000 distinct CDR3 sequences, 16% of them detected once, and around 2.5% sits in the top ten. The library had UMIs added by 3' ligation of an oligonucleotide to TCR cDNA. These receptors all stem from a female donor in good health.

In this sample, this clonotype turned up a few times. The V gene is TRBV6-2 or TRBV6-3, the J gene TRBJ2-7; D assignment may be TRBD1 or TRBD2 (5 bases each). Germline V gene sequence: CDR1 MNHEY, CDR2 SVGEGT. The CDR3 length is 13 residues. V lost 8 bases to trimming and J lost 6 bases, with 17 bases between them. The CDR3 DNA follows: TGTGCCAGCGGGGACGAGTTCCCCTTCGAGCAGTACTTC. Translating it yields CASGDEFPFEQYF.

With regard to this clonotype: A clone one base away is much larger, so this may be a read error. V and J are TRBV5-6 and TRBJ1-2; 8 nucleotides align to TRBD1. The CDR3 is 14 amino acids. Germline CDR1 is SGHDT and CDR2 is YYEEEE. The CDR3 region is CASSTDRGGYGDTF. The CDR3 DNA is TGTGCCAGCAGCACTGACAGGGGCGGCTATGGCGACACCTTC.

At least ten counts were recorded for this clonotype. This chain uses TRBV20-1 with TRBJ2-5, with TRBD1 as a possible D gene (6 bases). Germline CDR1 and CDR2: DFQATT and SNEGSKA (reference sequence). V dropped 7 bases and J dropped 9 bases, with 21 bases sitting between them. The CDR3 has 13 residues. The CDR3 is CSVARGIGVAQYF. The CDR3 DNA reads TGCAGTGTGGCGAGGGGGATAGGGGTGGCCCAGTACTTC.

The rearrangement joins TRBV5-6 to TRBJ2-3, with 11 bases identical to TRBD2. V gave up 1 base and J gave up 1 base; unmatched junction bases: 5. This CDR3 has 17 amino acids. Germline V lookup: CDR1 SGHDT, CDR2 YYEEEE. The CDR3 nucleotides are TGTGCCAGCAGCTTGCCGCTGGGACTAGCGGGCACAGATACGCAGTATTTT. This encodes CASSLPLGLAGTDTQYF.

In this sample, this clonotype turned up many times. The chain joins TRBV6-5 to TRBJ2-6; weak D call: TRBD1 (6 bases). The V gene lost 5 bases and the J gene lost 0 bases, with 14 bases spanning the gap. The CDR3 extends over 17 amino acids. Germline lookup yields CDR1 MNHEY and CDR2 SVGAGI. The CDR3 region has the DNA TGTGCCAGCAGTCAGACGGGACACCCCTCTGGGGCCAACGTCCTGACTTTC. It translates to CASSQTGHPSGANVLTF.

CDR3 loop: CASTGRRNTEAFF. The DNA of the CDR3 is TGTGCCAGCACAGGGCGGCGCAACACTGAAGCTTTCTTT. The rearrangement joins TRBV27 to TRBJ1-1, with a tentative D call TRBD1 (5 bases). Germline assignment: CDR1 MNHEY and CDR2 SMNVEV (reference sequence). CDR3 length: 13 amino acids. V was trimmed by 7 bases and J by 2 bases, leaving 11 bases between them.

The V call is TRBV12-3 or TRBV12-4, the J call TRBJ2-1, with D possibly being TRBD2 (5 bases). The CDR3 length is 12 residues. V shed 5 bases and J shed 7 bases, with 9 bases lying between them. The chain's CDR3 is CASSHGGNEQFF. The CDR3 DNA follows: TGTGCCAGCAGTCACGGAGGTAATGAGCAGTTCTTC.

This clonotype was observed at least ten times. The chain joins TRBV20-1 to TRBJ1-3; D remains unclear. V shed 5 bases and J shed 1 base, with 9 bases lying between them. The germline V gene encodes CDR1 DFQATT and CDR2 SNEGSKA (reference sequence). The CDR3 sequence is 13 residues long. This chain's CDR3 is CSARVMSGNTIYF. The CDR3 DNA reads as TGCAGTGCTCGAGTGATGTCTGGAAACACCATATATTTT.

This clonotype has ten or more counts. In nucleotides, the CDR3 is TGCAGCGTTACCCCACCAGGGGGCAAAGGTGAAAAACTGTTTTTT. As protein: CSVTPPGGKGEKLFF. V usage is TRBV29-1 and J usage is TRBJ1-4; 8 nucleotides agree with TRBD1. This CDR3 is 15 amino acids long. Germline CDR1 reads SQVTM; CDR2 reads ANQGSEA. V lost 5 bases to trimming and J lost 7 bases; unmatched junction nucleotides: 12.

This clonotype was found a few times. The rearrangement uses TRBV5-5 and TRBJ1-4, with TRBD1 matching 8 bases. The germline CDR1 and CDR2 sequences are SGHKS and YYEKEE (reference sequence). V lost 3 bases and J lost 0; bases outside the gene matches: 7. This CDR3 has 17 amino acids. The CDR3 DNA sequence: TGTGCCAGCAGCTCAGGGGGCAACGGAGCAACTAATGAAAAACTGTTTTTT. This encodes CASSSGGNGATNEKLFF.

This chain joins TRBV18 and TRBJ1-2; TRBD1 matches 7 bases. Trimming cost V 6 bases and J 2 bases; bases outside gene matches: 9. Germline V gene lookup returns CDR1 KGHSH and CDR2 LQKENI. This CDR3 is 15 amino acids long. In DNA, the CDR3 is TGTGCCAGCTCGCAACACCGGGACAGCAACTATGGCTACACCTTC. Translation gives CASSQHRDSNYGYTF. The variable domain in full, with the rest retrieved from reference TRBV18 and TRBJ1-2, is NAGVMQNPRHLVRRRGQEARLRCSPMKGHSHVYWYRQLPEEGLKFMVYLQKENIIDESGMPKERFSAEFPKEGPSILRIQQVVRGDSAAYFCASSQHRDSNYGYTFGSGTRLTVV.

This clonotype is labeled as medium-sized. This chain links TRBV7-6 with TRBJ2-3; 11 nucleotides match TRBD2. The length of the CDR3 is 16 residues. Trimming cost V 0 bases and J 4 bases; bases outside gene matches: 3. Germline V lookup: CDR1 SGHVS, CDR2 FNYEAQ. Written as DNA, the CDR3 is TGTGCCAGCAGCTTAGCTAGCGGGGGGGCCTCAGATACGCAGTATTTT. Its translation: CASSLASGGASDTQYF.

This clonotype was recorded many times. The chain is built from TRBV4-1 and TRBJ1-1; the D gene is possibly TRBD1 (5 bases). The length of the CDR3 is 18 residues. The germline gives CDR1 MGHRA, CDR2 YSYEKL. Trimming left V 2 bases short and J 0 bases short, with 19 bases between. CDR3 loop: CASSQPQGTPSMNTEAFF. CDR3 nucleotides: TGCGCCAGCAGCCAACCCCAAGGGACTCCTTCAATGAACACTGAAGCTTTCTTT.

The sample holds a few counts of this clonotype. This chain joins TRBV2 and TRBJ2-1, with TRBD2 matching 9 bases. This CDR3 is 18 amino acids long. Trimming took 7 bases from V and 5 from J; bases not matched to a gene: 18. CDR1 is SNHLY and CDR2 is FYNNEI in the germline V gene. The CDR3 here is CASMTQTRAGGHNNEQFF. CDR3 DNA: TGTGCCAGCATGACACAGACTAGGGCGGGGGGGCACAACAATGAGCAGTTCTTC.

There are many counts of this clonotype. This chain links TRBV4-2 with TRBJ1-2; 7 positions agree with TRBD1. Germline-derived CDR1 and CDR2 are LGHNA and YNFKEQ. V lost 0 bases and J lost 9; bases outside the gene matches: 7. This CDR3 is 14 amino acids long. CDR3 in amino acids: CASSQDVTGVRYTF. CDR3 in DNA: TGTGCCAGCAGCCAAGATGTCACAGGGGTGCGCTACACCTTC.

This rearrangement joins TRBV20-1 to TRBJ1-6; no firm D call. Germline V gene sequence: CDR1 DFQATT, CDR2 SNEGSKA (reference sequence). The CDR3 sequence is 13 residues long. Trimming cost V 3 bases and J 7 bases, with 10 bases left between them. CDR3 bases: TGCAGTGCTAGTGCGGGTGGGAATTCACCCCTCCACTTT. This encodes CSASAGGNSPLHF.

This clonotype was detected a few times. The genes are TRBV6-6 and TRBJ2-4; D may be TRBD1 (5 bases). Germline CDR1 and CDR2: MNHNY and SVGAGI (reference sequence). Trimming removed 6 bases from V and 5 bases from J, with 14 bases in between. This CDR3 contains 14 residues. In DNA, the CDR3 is TGTGCCAGCAGGCAGGGTGGTGGGGAAAACATTCAGTACTTC. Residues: CASRQGGGENIQYF.

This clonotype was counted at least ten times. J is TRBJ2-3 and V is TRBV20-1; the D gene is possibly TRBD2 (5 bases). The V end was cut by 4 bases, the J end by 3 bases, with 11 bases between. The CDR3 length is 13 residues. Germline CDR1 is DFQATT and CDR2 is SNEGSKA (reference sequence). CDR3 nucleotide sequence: TGCAGTGCTATCAAGAGGGCGACAGATACGCAGTATTTT. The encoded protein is CSAIKRATDTQYF.

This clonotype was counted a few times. CDR3 nucleotide sequence: TGCAGCGTTGAAGATGGGGGATGGACAGGGGGCTACCACGGCTACACCTTC. Translated, it gives CSVEDGGWTGGYHGYTF. V usage is TRBV29-1 and J usage is TRBJ1-2; TRBD1 matches 11 bases. Germline trimming cut 0 bases from V and 8 bases from J; bases unmatched to any gene: 14. The CDR3 consists of 17 residues. CDR1 and CDR2 (germline): SQVTM, ANQGSEA.

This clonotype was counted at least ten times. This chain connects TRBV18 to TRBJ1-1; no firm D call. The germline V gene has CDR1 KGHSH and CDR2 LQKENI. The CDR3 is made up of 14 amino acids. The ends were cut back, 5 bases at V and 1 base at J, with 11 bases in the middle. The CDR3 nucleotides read TGTGCCAGCTCAGGAACTGCCTCGAACACTGAAGCTTTCTTT. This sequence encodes CASSGTASNTEAFF.

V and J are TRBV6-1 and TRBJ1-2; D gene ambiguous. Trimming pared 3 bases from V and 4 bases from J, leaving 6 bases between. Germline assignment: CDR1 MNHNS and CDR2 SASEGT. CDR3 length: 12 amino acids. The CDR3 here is CASSESGYGYTF. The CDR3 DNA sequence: TGTGCCAGCAGTGAGTCCGGCTATGGCTACACCTTC.

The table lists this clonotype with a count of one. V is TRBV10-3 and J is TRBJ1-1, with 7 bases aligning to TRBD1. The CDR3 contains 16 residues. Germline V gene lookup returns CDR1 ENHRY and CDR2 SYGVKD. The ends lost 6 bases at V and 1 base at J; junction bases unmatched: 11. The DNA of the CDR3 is TGTGCCATCAGACCCGCTCCGGGACAGTCGAACACTGAAGCTTTCTTT. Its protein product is CAIRPAPGQSNTEAFF.

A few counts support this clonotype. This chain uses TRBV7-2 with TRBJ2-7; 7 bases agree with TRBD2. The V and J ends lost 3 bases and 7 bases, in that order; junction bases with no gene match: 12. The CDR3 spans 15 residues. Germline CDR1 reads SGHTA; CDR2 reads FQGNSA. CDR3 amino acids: CASSFRVPLADEQYF. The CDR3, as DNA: TGTGCCAGCAGCTTTCGCGTACCCCTAGCGGATGAGCAGTACTTC.

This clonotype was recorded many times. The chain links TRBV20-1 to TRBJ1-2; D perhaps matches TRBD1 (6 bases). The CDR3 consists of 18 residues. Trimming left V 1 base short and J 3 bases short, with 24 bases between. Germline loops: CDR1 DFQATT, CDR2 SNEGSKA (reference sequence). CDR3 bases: TGCAGTGCTAGAGGTGGGACACGGGTCGCCCCAAGCTACTATGGCTACACCTTC. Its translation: CSARGGTRVAPSYYGYTF.

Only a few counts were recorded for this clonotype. CDR3 loop: CASNSKGLINQPQHF. In DNA, the CDR3 is TGTGCCAGCAACTCTAAAGGGCTGATCAATCAGCCCCAGCATTTT. The chain combines TRBV7-9 with TRBJ1-5; no definite D call. Trimming took off 7 bases at V and 3 bases at J, with 16 bases between the two ends. Germline CDR1 reads SEHNR; CDR2 reads FQNEAQ (reference sequence). The CDR3 spans 15 residues.

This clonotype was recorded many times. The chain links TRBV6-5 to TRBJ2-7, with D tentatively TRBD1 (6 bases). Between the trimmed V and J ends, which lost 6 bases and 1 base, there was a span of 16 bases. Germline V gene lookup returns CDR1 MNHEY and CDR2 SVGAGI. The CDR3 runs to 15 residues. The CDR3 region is CASRRDSTGSYEQYF. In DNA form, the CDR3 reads TGTGCCAGCAGAAGAGACTCGACAGGATCCTACGAGCAGTACTTC.

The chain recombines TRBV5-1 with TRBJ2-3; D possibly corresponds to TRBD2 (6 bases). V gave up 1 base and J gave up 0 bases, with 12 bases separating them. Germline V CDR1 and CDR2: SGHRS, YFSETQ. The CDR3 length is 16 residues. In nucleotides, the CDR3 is TGCGCCAGCAGCTTGTTGCGGGGCTCTAGCACAGATACGCAGTATTTT. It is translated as CASSLLRGSSTDTQYF.

CDR3 region: CARHPPGRLSGNTIYF. The DNA of the CDR3 is TGTGCCAGACACCCTCCGGGGAGACTCTCTGGAAACACCATATATTTT. The chain links TRBV6-7 to TRBJ1-3; D gene unclear. TRBV6-7 is noted as an ORF with a role that remains uncertain. Trimming removed 9 bases from V and 0 bases from J, with 18 bases in between. The CDR3 has 16 amino acids.

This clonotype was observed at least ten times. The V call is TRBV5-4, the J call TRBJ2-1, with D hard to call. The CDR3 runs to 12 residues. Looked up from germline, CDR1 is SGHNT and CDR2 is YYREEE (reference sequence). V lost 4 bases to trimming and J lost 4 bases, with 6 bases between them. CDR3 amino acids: CASSPTYNEQFF. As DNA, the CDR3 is TGTGCCAGCAGCCCGACATACAATGAGCAGTTCTTC.

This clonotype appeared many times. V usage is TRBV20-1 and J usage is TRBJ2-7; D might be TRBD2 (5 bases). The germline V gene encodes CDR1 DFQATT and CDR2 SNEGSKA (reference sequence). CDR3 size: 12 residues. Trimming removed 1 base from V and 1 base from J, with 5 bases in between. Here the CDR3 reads CSARGLSYEQYF. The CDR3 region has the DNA TGCAGTGCTAGAGGACTATCCTACGAGCAGTACTTC.

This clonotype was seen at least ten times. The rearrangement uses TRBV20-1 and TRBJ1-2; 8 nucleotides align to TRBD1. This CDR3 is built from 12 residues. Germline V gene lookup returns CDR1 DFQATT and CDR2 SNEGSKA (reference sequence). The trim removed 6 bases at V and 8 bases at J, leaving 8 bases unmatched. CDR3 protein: CSAMDRDGGYTF. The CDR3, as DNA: TGCAGTGCCATGGACAGGGACGGGGGCTACACCTTC.